This T cell receptor beta chain emerged from a study of blood T cell repertoires in COVID-19 (dated by TCRdb to about 2020). At the level of the whole study: The collaborator samples originated in the United States, Italy and Spain and spanned the acute and convalescent phases of COVID-19. The material from the prospective study consisted of cDNA or gDNA derived from T cells, B-cell-depleted T cells, or PBMCs. Subjects who had been exposed to COVID-19, were actively infected with it, or had recovered from it provided the deeply sampled blood TCRbeta repertoires that made up the dataset. The repertoires were released in a freely available public database intended as a resource for research on the immune response to SARS-CoV-2. The samples were drawn from the first 160 participants of the ongoing ImmuneRACE study and from 950 to 1,500 subjects provided by 6 global collaborators. Nearly every sample came with metadata listing a de-identified subject ID, COVID-19 status, age in years and sex. HLA class I and class II types, where available, came from metadata supplied by the sample provider rather than from assay-based typing. Overall study outcomes, separate from this receptor: The amount of clinical and demographic metadata varied by source and participant and was provided uncurated.

CDR1 and CDR2, looked up from the germline V gene (reference sequence), are LGHDT and YNNKEL. V gives up 4 bases and J gives up 4 bases, and the segment between their germline ends measures 11 bases. The CDR3, from cysteine to phenylalanine, totals 13 residues. Only CDR3 DNA is held: 39 bases, read in frame from base 1. TCRbeta CDR3 regions were amplified from genomic DNA using the immunoSEQ Assay, a bias-controlled multiplex PCR. The published analysis was carried out like this. Nucleated cell counts per sample were estimated from amplification of reference gene primers within the assay. Sequence reads were collapsed and filtered to measure the absolute abundance of every unique TCRbeta CDR3 rearrangement. For each sample, productive Simpson clonality was calculated as the square root of Simpson's diversity index over productive rearrangements. TCRdb re-hosts the immuneACCESS table, in-frame sequences only. Its copies lack some clones; in the studies checked, an unresolved V gene accounts for under half of them, and the cause for the rest is not known. The D gene and trimming were derived from the DNA, and the V and J assignments and clone size from that table. The sample data list approximately 100,000 clones, and about two thirds of these were observed just once. 0.9% of the sample belongs to the ten largest clones.

Each collaborating institution followed its own protocols to collect whole blood in K2EDTA tubes. For TCRbeta analysis, collaborator samples were shipped as frozen whole blood, as isolated PBMCs, or as DNA extracted from either sample type. About this clone: It has no known antigen specificity. Qualities for individual bases were not recorded, and no much larger clone is one base off.

This chain joins TRBV3-1 (or the pseudogene TRBV3-2) to TRBJ2-7, with an unclear D gene assignment. This sequence originates from a human donor with acute or convalescent COVID-19. The donor label of this sample is uncertain. Sequenced sample: peripheral blood. The sequence in DNA is TGTGCCAGCAGCCCTACCCCCTTTTACGAGCAGTACTTC. The translation is CASSPTPFYEQYF.